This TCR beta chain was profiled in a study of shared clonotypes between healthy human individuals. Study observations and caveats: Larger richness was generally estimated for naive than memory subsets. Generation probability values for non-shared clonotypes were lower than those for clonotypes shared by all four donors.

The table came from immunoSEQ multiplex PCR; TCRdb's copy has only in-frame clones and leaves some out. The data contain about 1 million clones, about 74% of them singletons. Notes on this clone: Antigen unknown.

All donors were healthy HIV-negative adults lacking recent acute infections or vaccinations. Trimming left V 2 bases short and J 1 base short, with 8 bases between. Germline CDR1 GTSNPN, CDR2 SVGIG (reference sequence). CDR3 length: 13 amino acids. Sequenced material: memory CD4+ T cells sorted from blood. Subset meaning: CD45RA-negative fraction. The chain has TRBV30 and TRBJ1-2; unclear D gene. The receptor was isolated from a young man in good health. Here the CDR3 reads CAWSLAINYGYTF. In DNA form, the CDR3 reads TGTGCCTGGAGTTTGGCAATTAACTATGGCTACACCTTC.